The rows below give T cell receptor beta chains drawn from one sample of a study of CD8 T cells in ankylosing spondylitis. TCRdb re-analysed the 5' RACE reads in MiXCR, keeping a single row per CDR3 protein. This sample yields about 160,000 distinct CDR3 sequences, of which about a sixth are seen a single time; over 7% belongs to the top ten. Specimen: blood, either unsorted or a sorted T cell fraction (not recorded which). These receptors all stem from a male donor with ankylosing spondylitis or in good health (not recorded which). CDR3s include the opening cysteine and the closing phenylalanine or tryptophan. Each record gives: J gene, V gene, D gene, clone size, CDR3 length, CDR3 protein, CDR3 DNA. A D gene is named only where the DNA matches it firmly. Only some rows state a clone size, as once, few, many or a class for expanded clones.

>TRBJ2-7|TRBV21-1|.|.|13
CASGKGVTYEQYF
TGTGCCAGCGGCAAGGGGGTTACCTACGAGCAGTACTTC
>TRBJ2-1|TRBV5-4|.|.|16
CASSPRQLSSYNEQFF
TGTGCCAGCAGCCCGCGGCAATTAAGCTCCTACAATGAGCAGTTCTTC
>TRBJ1-3|TRBV5-1|.|few|14
CASSLVGFGNTIYF
TGCGCCAGCAGCTTGGTAGGGTTTGGAAACACCATATATTTT
>TRBJ2-3|TRBV12-3/TRBV12-4|TRBD2|.|15
CASSMKRGSTDTQYF
TGTGCCAGCAGTATGAAGCGGGGGAGCACAGATACGCAGTATTTT
>TRBJ2-3|TRBV24-1|.|few|15
CATSEQYQHTDTQYF
TGTGCCACCAGTGAACAGTACCAACACACAGATACGCAGTATTTT
>TRBJ1-1|TRBV5-1|TRBD1|.|14
CASTDRGMNTEAFF
TGCGCCAGCACCGACAGGGGCATGAACACTGAAGCTTTCTTT
>TRBJ2-2|TRBV9|.|.|14
CASSVDPRTGELFF
TGTGCCAGCAGCGTAGATCCTCGCACCGGGGAGCTGTTTTTT
>TRBJ1-1|TRBV6-5|.|.|13
CASSYATNTEAFF
TGTGCCAGCAGTTACGCGACAAACACTGAAGCTTTCTTT
>TRBJ2-3|TRBV13|.|few|14
CASSLDGRRDTQYF
TGTGCCAGCAGCTTAGATGGCCGGCGGGATACGCAGTATTTT
>TRBJ1-5|TRBV5-1|.|many|13
CASSLERNQPQHF
TGCGCCAGCAGCTTGGAACGGAATCAGCCCCAGCATTTT
>TRBJ2-1|TRBV5-1|.|.|14
CASSSRGTYNEQFF
TGCGCCAGCAGCTCCCGGGGCACTTACAATGAGCAGTTCTTC
>TRBJ1-6|TRBV11-2|.|.|16
CASSLVTGSYNSPLHF
TGTGCCAGCAGCTTAGTTACCGGGAGTTATAATTCACCCCTCCACTTT
>TRBJ2-3|TRBV5-1|.|many|15
CASSPDGIGADTQYF
TGCGCCAGCAGCCCCGATGGTATTGGGGCAGATACGCAGTATTTT
>TRBJ1-1|TRBV7-2|.|few|12
CASSLSFREAFF
TGTGCCAGCAGCTTATCTTTTCGTGAAGCTTTCTTT
>TRBJ1-5|TRBV12-3/TRBV12-4|TRBD1|.|16
CASSFPGQGANQPQHF
TGTGCCAGCAGTTTCCCCGGACAGGGAGCCAATCAGCCCCAGCATTTT
>TRBJ2-1|TRBV20-1|TRBD2|many|13
CSAPSGRGNEQFF
TGCAGTGCTCCTAGCGGGAGGGGCAATGAGCAGTTCTTC
>TRBJ2-7|TRBV6-1|.|once|14
CTSSVRRRFYEQYF
TGTACCAGCAGTGTGCGTCGAAGATTCTACGAGCAGTACTTC
>TRBJ2-7|TRBV29-1|.|many|16
CSVEEGIGGLAYEQYF
TGCAGCGTTGAAGAGGGGATTGGCGGATTGGCTTACGAGCAGTACTTC
>TRBJ2-7|TRBV3-1|.|many|10
CASGEYEQYF
TGTGCCAGCGGAGAGTACGAGCAGTACTTC
>TRBJ2-5|TRBV10-2|TRBD1|.|14
CASSEPGQKETQYF
TGCGCCAGCAGTGAGCCGGGACAGAAAGAGACCCAGTACTTC
>TRBJ2-3|TRBV20-1|TRBD1|many|14
CSAGGTGGTDTQYF
TGCAGTGCTGGGGGGACAGGGGGGACAGATACGCAGTATTTT
>TRBJ2-3|TRBV20-1|.|few|14
CSARGGGNTDTQYF
TGCAGTGCTAGAGGAGGGGGGAACACAGATACGCAGTATTTT
>TRBJ2-1|TRBV5-1|TRBD2|many|15
CASSSIAGVFDEQFF
TGCGCCAGCAGCTCTATAGCGGGAGTTTTCGATGAGCAGTTCTTC
>TRBJ2-1|TRBV29-1|.|few|12
CSVEGRYNEQFF
TGCAGCGTTGAGGGCAGATACAATGAGCAGTTCTTC
>TRBJ2-3|TRBV6-2/TRBV6-3|.|.|14
CASSPEYGMDTQYF
TGTGCCAGCAGCCCTGAGTACGGGATGGATACGCAGTATTTT
>TRBJ2-3|TRBV20-1|.|many|13
CSAGTAWSDTQYF
TGCAGTGCGGGTACCGCATGGTCAGATACGCAGTATTTT
>TRBJ2-7|TRBV6-1|.|.|12
CASSEAFGEQYF
TGTGCCAGCAGTGAAGCGTTCGGAGAGCAGTACTTC
>TRBJ1-2|TRBV20-1|.|many|13
CSAPPTRSYGYTF
TGCAGTGCCCCACCAACCAGGTCGTATGGCTACACCTTC
>TRBJ1-2|TRBV11-2|.|few|11
CASSSNYGYTF
TGTGCCAGCAGCTCAAACTATGGCTACACCTTC
>TRBJ2-7|TRBV29-1|TRBD1|few|14
CSVTPVTGSYEQYF
TGCAGCGTTACCCCCGTGACAGGGTCCTACGAGCAGTACTTC
>TRBJ1-1|TRBV29-1|.|few|15
CSVEGEGGARTEAFF
TGCAGCGTTGAAGGCGAGGGGGGGGCTCGGACTGAAGCTTTCTTT
>TRBJ2-2|TRBV24-1|TRBD1|many|16
CATSGPGTEVTGELFF
TGTGCCACCAGTGGTCCGGGGACAGAAGTCACCGGGGAGCTGTTTTTT
>TRBJ2-1|TRBV7-2|TRBD2|.|16
CASSLVAGGTYNEQFF
TGTGCCAGCAGCTTAGTGGCGGGAGGCACCTACAATGAGCAGTTCTTC
>TRBJ2-2|TRBV5-4|TRBD2|many|16
CASSLELAGPTGELFF
TGTGCCAGCAGCTTGGAGCTAGCGGGGCCCACCGGGGAGCTGTTTTTT
>TRBJ2-2|TRBV20-1|.|many|15
CSAPHFRDHTGELFF
TGCAGTGCTCCCCATTTTCGGGACCACACCGGGGAGCTGTTTTTT
>TRBJ2-1|TRBV24-1|.|many|14
CATSDSLERDEQFF
TGTGCCACCAGTGACTCCCTTGAGAGGGATGAGCAGTTCTTC
>TRBJ2-3|TRBV27|TRBD2|few|19
CASSLSPTPSGSGTDTQYF
TGTGCCAGCAGTTTATCTCCCACCCCGAGCGGGAGCGGCACAGATACGCAGTATTTT
>TRBJ2-3|TRBV28|TRBD2|few|16
CASSQSSGTGADTQYF
TGTGCCAGCAGTCAATCTAGCGGGACCGGTGCAGATACGCAGTATTTT
>TRBJ2-1|TRBV5-1|TRBD2|many|15
CASSPGTSGRDEQFF
TGCGCCAGCAGTCCCGGGACTAGCGGGAGGGATGAGCAGTTCTTC
>TRBJ1-1|TRBV15|TRBD1|.|14
CATSADRVNTEAFF
TGTGCCACCAGCGCAGACAGGGTTAACACTGAAGCTTTCTTT
>TRBJ2-3|TRBV5-1|.|many|13
CASSLQGTDTQYF
TGCGCCAGCAGCTTGCAGGGCACAGATACGCAGTATTTT
>TRBJ2-1|TRBV29-1|.|few|14
CSVDSVKPLNEQFF
TGCAGCGTTGATTCAGTAAAGCCGTTGAATGAGCAGTTCTTC
>TRBJ2-1|TRBV5-6|TRBD2|few|17
CASSAKIGLADNNEQFF
TGTGCCAGCAGCGCAAAGATCGGACTAGCGGACAACAATGAGCAGTTCTTC